This T cell receptor beta chain is from a study of cytomegalovirus exposure and HLA in healthy donors. Findings of the study overall: Donors were assumed by presence/absence analyses to have roughly uniform sequencing depth. Most of the CMV-associated TCR beta chains (in a later analysis) appeared to be HLA-restricted. Analysis was carried out at a later point, and it linked a missense DCLRE1C variant to TCR beta V- and J-gene trimming. An ancestry cluster, one associated with Asian ancestry, reportedly showed fewer N-insertions than the approximately 700-donor mean in a later analysis.

This CDR3 spans 17 amino acids. V dropped 7 bases and J dropped 1; count of bases not matched to a gene: 14. Germline V lookup: CDR1 SQVTM, CDR2 ANQGSEA. Use of 60 Vbeta and 13 Jbeta primers characterized the PCR. Sequencing was performed with immunoSEQ multiplex PCR; in TCRdb, only in-frame clones are kept and a portion is missing. Among approximately 280,000 clones listed, about 87% were seen once. As for this clone: Its antigen is undetermined.

This sequence was found in a woman younger than 30 in good health and CMV-seronegative. Sequences were obtained from PBMCs. The J gene is TRBJ1-2, the V gene TRBV29-1; 11 nucleotides line up with TRBD1. The CDR3 DNA is TGCAGCGCCGATACCCCGGACAGGGGGCGATTTAACTATGGCTACACCTTC. Translated: CSADTPDRGRFNYGYTF.